These T cell receptor beta chains were read from a single sample in a study of blood T cell repertoires in COVID-19. Sequencing was performed with immunoSEQ multiplex PCR; in TCRdb, only in-frame clones are kept and a portion is missing. The data show roughly 180,000 clones, with about three quarters seen just once and more than 6.5% held by the top ten. What was sequenced was peripheral blood. Every receptor here comes from a woman aged 45-65 years with active or convalescent COVID-19. Each CDR3 is given with its conserved first and last residue. D genes are given only for firm matches. Clone size is shown for a subset of rows, as once, few, many or a class of expanded clone.

d_call	v_call	clone_size	j_call	cdr3_nt	cdr3_aa
TRBD1	TRBV11-2	NA	TRBJ2-3	TGTGCCAGCAGCGACGACAGGGCTGCAGATACGCAGTATTTT	CASSDDRAADTQYF
NA	TRBV3-1/TRBV3-2	few	TRBJ1-2	TGTGCCAGCAGCCCTCATACTACCACCCGCCCGGAGTATGGCTACACCTTC	CASSPHTTTRPEYGYTF
NA	TRBV19	NA	TRBJ1-2	TGTGCCAGTAGATTGTCGACAGGCTATGGCTACACCTTC	CASRLSTGYGYTF
NA	TRBV28	NA	TRBJ2-4	TGTGCCAGCAGTCCCCCGGGGGGCTGGGACATTCAGTACTTC	CASSPPGGWDIQYF
TRBD1	TRBV2	few	TRBJ2-7	TGTGCCAGCAGTGGGGGCAGGGGGCTTGACGAGCAGTACTTC	CASSGGRGLDEQYF
TRBD1	TRBV30	few	TRBJ1-6	TGTGCCTGGAGGAACAGGGGGTCCTATAATTCACCCCTCCACTTT	CAWRNRGSYNSPLHF
TRBD1	TRBV7-9	NA	TRBJ1-1	TGTGCCAGCAGCTCCAGAGACAGGGTGGGGAACACTGAAGCTTTCTTT	CASSSRDRVGNTEAFF
TRBD1	TRBV4-3	once	TRBJ2-5	TGCGCCAGCAGCCAAGATGTCTACAGGACAGGGGGCATCGAGACCCAGTACTTC	CASSQDVYRTGGIETQYF
NA	TRBV29-1	few	TRBJ1-1	TGCAGCGTTCGAGGGCTGAACACTGAAGCTTTCTTT	CSVRGLNTEAFF
NA	TRBV6-5	NA	TRBJ1-1	TGTGCCAGCAGCCCCCAGGGACTGAGGAACACTGAAGCTTTCTTT	CASSPQGLRNTEAFF
TRBD2	TRBV2	NA	TRBJ2-2	TGTGCCAGCAGTGGGACTAGCGGGGGGAGGACCGGGGAGCTGTTTTTT	CASSGTSGGRTGELFF
NA	TRBV19	NA	TRBJ2-1	TGTGCCAGTAGTATTTTTGTGGGGCCCACTTACAATGAGCAGTTCTTC	CASSIFVGPTYNEQFF
TRBD1	TRBV30	once	TRBJ1-6	TGTGCCTGGAGTACCGGGACAGCGAATTCACCCCTCCACTTT	CAWSTGTANSPLHF
TRBD1	TRBV19	NA	TRBJ1-1	TGTGCCAGTAGTATCAGTGGGGCAGGGGGCTTAGCTGAAGCTTTCTTT	CASSISGAGGLAEAFF
NA	TRBV5-8	NA	TRBJ1-1	TGTGCCAGCAGCTTCAGTCGGGTTGGAGCTTTCTTT	CASSFSRVGAFF
NA	TRBV5-4	NA	TRBJ2-5	TGTGCCAGCAGCTTAGCAGGGCTACAAGAGACCCAGTACTTC	CASSLAGLQETQYF
NA	TRBV7-2	NA	TRBJ2-1	TGTGCCAGCAGCTTAGAGGGGCACCTCTCCTCCTACAATGAGCAGTTCTTC	CASSLEGHLSSYNEQFF
TRBD2	TRBV19	NA	TRBJ2-1	TGTGCCAGTAGTCGCGGGGGTGGCGCCTACAATGAGCAGTTCTTC	CASSRGGGAYNEQFF
TRBD2	TRBV9	NA	TRBJ2-1	TGTGCCAGCAGCCGTGAGGGAGGCGGGAGGGATGAGCAGTTCTTC	CASSREGGGRDEQFF
NA	TRBV10-3	NA	TRBJ2-1	TGTGCCATCAGTGAGTCGGGAGGGCAGGGGGCAAAGCAGTTCTTC	CAISESGGQGAKQFF
NA	TRBV15	NA	TRBJ1-5	TGTGCCACCAGCCGCCTCAGTGAGCCCCAGCATTTT	CATSRLSEPQHF
NA	TRBV6-5	NA	TRBJ2-3	TGTGCCAGCAGTTACTCTCGCTCGCGCGATACGCAGTATTTT	CASSYSRSRDTQYF
NA	TRBV25-1	few	TRBJ2-7	TGTGCCAGCAGTGACGCGACAGGATCCTACGAGCAGTACTTC	CASSDATGSYEQYF
NA	TRBV30	NA	TRBJ1-5	TGTGCCTGGAGTGGAGCGAATAGCAATCAGCCCCAGCATTTT	CAWSGANSNQPQHF
TRBD1	TRBV30	few	TRBJ2-3	TGTGCCTGGAGGACAGGGGAAATCACAGATACGCAGTATTTT	CAWRTGEITDTQYF
TRBD1	TRBV7-9	NA	TRBJ1-5	TGTGCCAGCAGCCTCGCAGGGGGGCCCAATCAGCCCCAGCATTTT	CASSLAGGPNQPQHF
NA	TRBV7-6	NA	TRBJ2-3	TGTGCCAGCAGCTTAACTAGCCTCACAGATACGCAGTATTTT	CASSLTSLTDTQYF
NA	TRBV3-1/TRBV3-2	NA	TRBJ1-1	TGTGCCAGCCGAAAGGGGGTCCTGGCGTACACTGAAGCTTTCTTT	CASRKGVLAYTEAFF
NA	TRBV12-1	NA	TRBJ1-1	TGTGCCAGCAGCTTTAGGGGAAGAGAGAATGAAGCTTTCTTT	CASSFRGRENEAFF
NA	TRBV18	few	TRBJ2-2	TGTGCCAGCTCACCGGTTAGCCGCTATGCGAACACCGGGGAGCTGTTTTTT	CASSPVSRYANTGELFF
NA	TRBV4-3	NA	TRBJ2-1	TGCGCCAGCAGCCAAGGGAGGGAGAACTACTACAATGAGCAGTTCTTC	CASSQGRENYYNEQFF
NA	TRBV21-1	NA	TRBJ1-2	TGTGCCAGCAGCAAATCCGCAGGCGGGTCGGGCTATGGCTACACCTTC	CASSKSAGGSGYGYTF
TRBD1	TRBV19	NA	TRBJ1-2	TGTGCCAGTAGTCTCGCGACAGGGGTTTACTATGGCTACACCTTC	CASSLATGVYYGYTF
TRBD1	TRBV2	many	TRBJ2-7	TGTGCCAGCAGGGCCCGGACAGGTACCGAGCAGTACTTC	CASRARTGTEQYF
NA	TRBV27	once	TRBJ2-1	TGTGCCAGCAGTTTAGGCAGGCATGAGCAGTTCTTC	CASSLGRHEQFF
NA	TRBV19	NA	TRBJ1-5	TGTGCCAGTAGTATAGATTCCAGGGTGGGTCAGCCCCAGCATTTT	CASSIDSRVGQPQHF
TRBD1	TRBV6-5	NA	TRBJ1-2	TGTGCCAGCAGTCACCAGGGGGCGAATGGCTACACCTTC	CASSHQGANGYTF
TRBD1	TRBV20-1	NA	TRBJ1-3	TGCAGTGCTAGTACAGGGGCATATGGAAACACCATATATTTT	CSASTGAYGNTIYF
TRBD1	TRBV5-1	NA	TRBJ2-3	TGCGCCAGTTACAGGGGTTTCACAGATACGCAGTATTTT	CASYRGFTDTQYF
NA	TRBV6-4	few	TRBJ2-2	TGTGCCAGCAGTGACTCGGACGGGGGGCAAACCGGGGAGCTGTTTTTT	CASSDSDGGQTGELFF
NA	TRBV5-8	NA	TRBJ2-2	TGTGCCAGCACCCTTGGAAGCGGCAACACCGGGGAGCTGTTTTTT	CASTLGSGNTGELFF
TRBD2	TRBV9	NA	TRBJ2-3	TGTGCCAGCAGCGTAGGGGGAGGGGCAGTAAGCACAGATACGCAGTATTTT	CASSVGGGAVSTDTQYF